The 30 T cell receptor beta chains reported below all come from one sample, sequenced in a study of blood T cells in healthy people across ages. A second about 6 to 11 cycle PCR used barcoded and J-beta primers. Each CDR3 protein is one row after TCRdb ran MiXCR on the 5' RACE reads. The data show 650,000 to 1,000,000 distinct CDR3 sequences, roughly 34% seen once. Source material: blood. These receptors came from a man between 18 and 29 years old in good health.

The V and J genes are TRBV7-2 and TRBJ1-4; a weak D match, TRBD1 (5 bases). The CDR3 is 15 residues long. V lost 1 base, J lost 6 bases, and 12 bases lay in between. The germline V gene encodes CDR1 SGHTA and CDR2 FQGNSA. Here the CDR3 DNA reads TGTGCCAGCAGCTTAGGACCTCCGGGGGATGAAAAACTGTTTTTT. The encoded protein is CASSLGPPGDEKLFF.

The chain uses TRBV9 and TRBJ2-1; either TRBD1 or TRBD2 may supply D (5 bases each). V was shortened by 3 bases and J by 0 bases, with 16 bases between the two germline ends. Germline CDR1 is SGDLS and CDR2 is YYNGEE. The CDR3 extends over 17 amino acids. CDR3 region: CASSALGAAGSYNEQFF. Written as DNA, the CDR3 is TGTGCCAGCAGCGCCCTCGGGGCGGCAGGCTCCTACAATGAGCAGTTCTTC. The variable domain in full, completed from reference TRBV9 and TRBJ2-1, reads DSGVTQTPKHLITATGQRVTLRCSPRSGDLSVYWYQQSLDQGLQFLIQYYNGEERAKGNILERFSAQQFPDLHSELNLSSLELGDSALYFCASSALGAAGSYNEQFFGPGTRLTVL.

This clonotype was counted between two and nine times. The V call is TRBV5-5, the J call TRBJ2-7; D perhaps matches TRBD1 (5 bases). The CDR3 length is 14 residues. CDR1 and CDR2 from the germline V gene are SGHKS and YYEKEE (reference sequence). Between the trimmed V and J ends, which lost 4 bases and 2 bases, there was a span of 13 bases. The CDR3 bases are TGTGCCAGCAGCACTACGGGCAGGGCCTACGAGCAGTACTTC. Protein sequence: CASSTTGRAYEQYF.

This clonotype appeared a few times. This rearrangement joins TRBV7-2 to TRBJ1-6; a possible D gene is TRBD1 (5 bases). The V gene's germline CDR1 is SGHTA and CDR2 FQGNSA. The CDR3 is 16 amino acids. V lost 2 bases to trimming and J lost 7 bases, with 15 bases between them. This CDR3 reads CASSLFGPGTNSPLHF. CDR3 bases: TGTGCCAGCAGCTTATTTGGCCCGGGGACGAATTCACCCCTCCACTTT.

At least ten counts were recorded for this clonotype. The chain couples TRBV20-1 to TRBJ2-7; D tentatively reads TRBD1 or TRBD2 (6 bases each). Germline CDR1 DFQATT, CDR2 SNEGSKA (reference sequence). The CDR3 has 14 amino acids. Trimming left V 3 bases short and J 0 bases short, with 12 bases between. The CDR3 DNA reads as TGCAGTGCTAGTAATGAGGGGGGCTCCTACGAGCAGTACTTC. Translation: CSASNEGGSYEQYF.

The chain uses TRBV30 and TRBJ2-7; no firm D call. The V end lost 2 bases, the J end lost 2 bases, and 13 bases lay between the germline ends. The germline V gene has CDR1 GTSNPN and CDR2 SVGIG (reference sequence). There are 14 residues in the CDR3. Written as DNA, the CDR3 is TGTGCCTGGAGTCCCATCGGGCCTGCCTACGAGCAGTACTTC. Translation gives CAWSPIGPAYEQYF.

The genes are TRBV27 and TRBJ2-2; TRBD2 is a possible D gene (5 bases). There are 18 residues in the CDR3. The germline V gene has CDR1 MNHEY and CDR2 SMNVEV (reference sequence). Trimming took 6 bases from V and 0 from J, leaving 20 bases between them. The CDR3 here is CASSSDHGSAANTGELFF. The CDR3 region has the DNA TGTGCCAGCAGCTCCGATCACGGGTCAGCGGCGAACACCGGGGAGCTGTTTTTT.

J is TRBJ1-2 and V is TRBV18, with 11 bases matching TRBD1. CDR3 length: 19 amino acids. V gave up 4 bases and J gave up 6 bases; unmatched junction bases: 19. In germline, CDR1 is KGHSH, CDR2 LQKENI. The DNA of the CDR3 is TGTGCCAGCTCACGACGAGAGAGAGGGACAGGGGGAGTTATGGATGGCTACACCTTC. It yields the protein CASSRRERGTGGVMDGYTF.

This clonotype has more than one count but fewer than ten. The chain employs TRBV20-1 and TRBJ2-7; 11 bases map to TRBD2. The V gene end was trimmed by 6 bases and the J gene end by 4 bases; junction bases not matched to a gene: 11. The CDR3 consists of 15 residues. Germline CDR1 reads DFQATT; CDR2 reads SNEGSKA (reference sequence). CDR3: CSAPTSGGARYEQYF. The CDR3 nucleotides are TGCAGTGCCCCAACTAGCGGGGGAGCCCGGTACGAGCAGTACTTC.

The chain employs TRBV4-2 and TRBJ1-1, with D tentatively TRBD1 (5 bases). Trimming cost V 6 bases and J 1 base, with 18 bases left between them. This CDR3 comprises 16 residues. Germline CDR1 is LGHNA and CDR2 is YNFKEQ. Here the CDR3 reads CASRTTGLGANTEAFF. The CDR3 DNA reads as TGTGCCAGCAGAACAACAGGTCTAGGCGCGAACACTGAAGCTTTCTTT.

This chain links TRBV20-1 with TRBJ2-5; D is uncertain. The ends were cut back, 0 bases at V and 2 bases at J, with 16 bases in the middle. The CDR3 has 16 residues. Germline V gene lookup returns CDR1 DFQATT and CDR2 SNEGSKA (reference sequence). CDR3 bases: TGCAGTGCTAGAGATCACCTAATGCATTCGCAAGAGACCCAGTACTTC. Amino acids: CSARDHLMHSQETQYF.

This clonotype has only a few counts. The rearrangement uses TRBV12-3 or TRBV12-4 and TRBJ2-7; D is ambiguous. The CDR3 has 14 amino acids. Trimming cost V 1 base and J 1 base, with 8 bases left between them. CDR3 amino acids: CASSLGVRSYEQYF. The CDR3, as DNA: TGTGCCAGCAGTTTAGGTGTCAGGTCCTACGAGCAGTACTTC.

The sample holds many counts of this clonotype. V gene TRBV7-2 combines with J gene TRBJ2-7; TRBD1 matches at 7 bases. The CDR3 contains 16 residues. The germline CDR1 and CDR2 sequences are SGHTA and FQGNSA. V lost 4 bases, J lost 5 bases, and 14 bases stayed unmatched. The CDR3 region is CASSSYTGDRRDEQYF. CDR3 sequence (DNA): TGTGCCAGCAGCTCATACACAGGGGATCGGCGCGACGAGCAGTACTTC.

The chain is built from TRBV21-1 and TRBJ1-2; the D call TRBD1 from the table was never checked on the DNA. TRBV21-1 is classified as a pseudogene. The CDR3 spans 16 residues. CDR3 bases: TGTGCCAGCCTCCACAGGACAGGGGGCATCAACTATGGCCACACCTTC. This encodes CASLHRTGGINYGHTF.

This clonotype was seen a handful of times. This chain links TRBV4-3 with TRBJ1-4; D is unresolved. The CDR3 totals 15 residues. Germline V CDR1 and CDR2: LGHNA, YSLEER. Trimming shortened V by 1 base and J by 5 bases, and 11 bases separated the two germline ends. The CDR3 loop is CASSQGSVRNEKLFF. CDR3 DNA sequence: TGCGCCAGCAGCCAAGGTTCCGTTAGAAATGAAAAACTGTTTTTT.

V usage is TRBV29-1 and J usage is TRBJ2-7, with D possibly being TRBD2 (5 bases). The CDR3 spans 11 residues. CDR1 is SQVTM, CDR2 ANQGSEA, per germline. V lost 5 bases to trimming and J lost 4 bases, with 9 bases between them. The CDR3 region is CSVWERYEQYF. As DNA, the CDR3 is TGCAGCGTTTGGGAGAGGTACGAGCAGTACTTC.

This clonotype showed up just a few times. The rearrangement uses TRBV12-3 or TRBV12-4 and TRBJ1-2; 9 bases fit TRBD1. V lost 5 bases to trimming and J lost 8 bases; unmatched junction nucleotides: 6. The CDR3 is made up of 13 amino acids. The CDR3 region is CASSPGQGRGYTF. The CDR3 DNA reads as TGTGCCAGCAGTCCCGGACAGGGGCGCGGCTACACCTTC.

This clonotype was found once. Being one base from a much bigger clone, this may be a read error. J is TRBJ2-7 and V is TRBV6-5, with TRBD2 matching over 9 bases. The V gene's germline CDR1 is MNHEY and CDR2 SVGAGI. J was trimmed by 7 bases and V by 7 bases; bases with no gene match: 11. The CDR3 spans 14 residues. The CDR3 sequence is CASTPSGVGNEQYF. As DNA, the CDR3 is TGTGCCAGCACCCCTAGCGGGGTTGGGAATGAGCAGTACTTC.

This clonotype was seen more than once but under ten times. The chain uses TRBV6-2 or TRBV6-3 and TRBJ1-1; maybe TRBD1 (5 bases). The CDR3 length is 13 residues. Germline CDR1 MNHEY, CDR2 SVGEGT. The germline V and J ends were trimmed by 5 bases and 8 bases, with 15 bases remaining between them. CDR3 sequence (DNA): TGTGCCAGCAGTAGGAGCGGGGCTTACGAAGCTTTCTTT. Protein product: CASSRSGAYEAFF.

The chain recombines TRBV7-9 with TRBJ2-3; D unclear. Trimming shortened V by 1 base and J by 1 base, and 12 bases separated the two germline ends. The CDR3 runs to 16 residues. Germline V gene lookup returns CDR1 SEHNR and CDR2 FQNEAQ (reference sequence). CDR3 amino acids: CASSLVAGSGTDTQYF. In nucleotides, the CDR3 is TGTGCCAGCAGCTTAGTTGCCGGATCGGGCACAGATACGCAGTATTTT.

The chain uses TRBV21-1 and TRBJ2-5; TRBD1 reflects the table's D call only, with no check against the DNA. TRBV21-1 has pseudogene status. The CDR3 consists of 16 residues. The CDR3 spells CTSRLRQEWEQETQYF. As DNA, the CDR3 is TGTACCAGCAGGCTTAGACAGGAATGGGAGCAAGAGACCCAGTACTTC.

This clonotype appeared a few times. The chain uses TRBV15 and TRBJ2-3; D is unclear. The CDR3 has 17 residues. Germline V gives CDR1 LNHNV, CDR2 YYDKDF (reference sequence). Trimming removed 2 bases from V and 2 bases from J, with 17 bases in between. The CDR3 sequence: CATSRPVEGPYTDTQYF. The CDR3 bases are TGTGCCACCAGCAGACCGGTTGAAGGACCCTACACAGATACGCAGTATTTT.

This clonotype was picked up many times. This chain links TRBV25-1 with TRBJ2-3; weak D call: TRBD2 (7 bases). The germline V and J ends were trimmed by 6 bases and 3 bases, with 19 bases remaining between them. The CDR3 spans 16 residues. CDR1 is MGHDK and CDR2 is SYGVNS in the germline V gene. CDR3 in amino acids: CASRTRGGGDTDTQYF. The CDR3 region has the DNA TGTGCCAGCAGGACGAGGGGAGGGGGAGATACAGATACGCAGTATTTT.

The gene calls are TRBV6-2 or TRBV6-3 and TRBJ1-2; D is perhaps TRBD1 (5 bases). The germline V gene encodes CDR1 MNHEY and CDR2 SVGEGT. The ends were cut back, 5 bases at V and 4 bases at J, with 17 bases in the middle. The CDR3 covers 15 residues. The DNA for the CDR3 is TGTGCCAGCAGTCCCCGGCGGGGAGGGGTCTATGGCTACACCTTC. Residues: CASSPRRGGVYGYTF.

With regard to this clonotype: The CDR3 does not end in the conserved phenylalanine or tryptophan, so this is likely a read error. The rearrangement uses TRBV4-1 and TRBJ2-3; D is unclear. Germline lookup yields CDR1 MGHRA and CDR2 YSYEKL. CDR3 length: 14 amino acids. V was clipped by 0 bases and J by 5 bases, with 9 bases between them. CDR3 DNA sequence: TGCGCCAGCAGCCAAGATTCTAGGAAAGATACGCAGTATTCT. Its protein is CASSQDSRKDTQYS.

The gene calls are TRBV11-2 and TRBJ1-1; D gene unclear. Trimming removed 4 bases at V and 3 bases at J, with 15 bases between. Germline lookup yields CDR1 SGHAT and CDR2 FQNNGV. The CDR3 covers 15 residues. The CDR3 DNA sequence: TGTGCCAGCAGCTCCGGCAGGTCGTGGGACACTGAAGCTTTCTTT. Translating it yields CASSSGRSWDTEAFF.

This clonotype has more than one count but fewer than ten. The chain has TRBV12-3 or TRBV12-4 and TRBJ1-5; tentative D call: TRBD1 (5 bases). The CDR3 consists of 14 residues. Trimming removed 5 bases at V and 9 bases at J, with 17 bases between. CDR3 residues: CASSTREGRLPQHF. The CDR3 DNA sequence: TGTGCCAGCAGTACGCGGGAGGGGCGTCTGCCCCAGCATTTT.

J is TRBJ1-1 and V is TRBV20-1; the D is unclear. Germline V lookup: CDR1 DFQATT, CDR2 SNEGSKA (reference sequence). This CDR3 has 12 residues. CDR3: CSGPVRGTEAFF. CDR3 nucleotides: TGCAGCGGGCCCGTTCGGGGCACTGAAGCTTTCTTT.

This clonotype came up a few times. The chain recombines TRBV20-1 with TRBJ2-3; 12 bases agree with TRBD2. The CDR3 consists of 15 residues. CDR1 DFQATT and CDR2 SNEGSKA come from the germline V gene (reference sequence). V lost 5 bases, J lost 6 bases, and 9 bases stayed unmatched. Here the CDR3 DNA reads TGCAGTGCTGGGAGGACTAGCGGGGCCGGGGATACGCAGTATTTT. Translating gives CSAGRTSGAGDTQYF.

This clonotype turned up a few times. This chain links TRBV9 with TRBJ2-2, with TRBD1 identical over 7 bases. The CDR3 contains 14 residues. Germline values: CDR1 SGDLS, CDR2 YYNGEE. Germline trimming cut 2 bases from V and 8 bases from J; bases unmatched to any gene: 6. This chain's CDR3 is CASSVRGGTGELFF. CDR3 in DNA: TGTGCCAGCAGCGTTAGAGGGGGCACGGGGGAGCTGTTTTTT.